This T cell receptor (beta chain) derives from a study of B cell selection in AIRE deficiency. The data were produced by immunoSEQ multiplex PCR, yet TCRdb's version contains in-frame clones alone and is incomplete. In the table there are 20,000 to 30,000 clones, 92% of which are singletons. Regulatory T cells were sorted as CD4+CD25hiCD127low/negative cells. The material sequenced was CD4+CD25+ Tregs sorted from PBMCs. This TCR was recovered from a human donor in good health.

The CDR3 sequence: CASSSGTAWETQYF. In nucleotides, the CDR3 is TGCGCCAGCAGCTCCGGGACCGCATGGGAGACCCAGTACTTC. The chain links TRBV5-1 to TRBJ2-5; D possibly uses TRBD1 or TRBD2 (5 bases each). The CDR3 covers 14 residues. Trimming shortened V by 3 bases and J by 5 bases, and 14 bases separated the two germline ends. The germline gives CDR1 SGHRS, CDR2 YFSETQ.